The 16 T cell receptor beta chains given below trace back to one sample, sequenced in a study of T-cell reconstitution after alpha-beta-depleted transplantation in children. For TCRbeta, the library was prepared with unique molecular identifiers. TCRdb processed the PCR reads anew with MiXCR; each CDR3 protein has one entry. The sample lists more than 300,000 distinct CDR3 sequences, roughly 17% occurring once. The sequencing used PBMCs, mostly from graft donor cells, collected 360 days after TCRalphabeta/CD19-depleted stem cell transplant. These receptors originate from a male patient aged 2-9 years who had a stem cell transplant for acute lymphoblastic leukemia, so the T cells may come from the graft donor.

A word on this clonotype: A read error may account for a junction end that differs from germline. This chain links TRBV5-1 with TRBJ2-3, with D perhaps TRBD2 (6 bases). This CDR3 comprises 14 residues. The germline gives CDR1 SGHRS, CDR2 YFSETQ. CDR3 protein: CASSLAGSKDTQYF. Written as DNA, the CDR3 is TGCGCCAGCAGCTTGGCCGGGAGCAAAGATACGCAGTATTTT. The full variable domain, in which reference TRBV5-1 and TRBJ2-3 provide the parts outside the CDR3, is KAGVTQTPRYLIKTRGQQVTLSCSPISGHRSVSWYQQTPGQGLQFLFEYFSETQRNKGNFPGRFSGRQFSNSRSEMNVSTLELGDSALYLCASSLAGSKDTQYFGPGTRLTVL.

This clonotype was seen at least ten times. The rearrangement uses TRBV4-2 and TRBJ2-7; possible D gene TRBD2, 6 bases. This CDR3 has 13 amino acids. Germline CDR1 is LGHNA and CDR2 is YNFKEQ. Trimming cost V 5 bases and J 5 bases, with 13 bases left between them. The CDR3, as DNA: TGTGCCAGCAGCACAGCCACTAGCAACGAGCAGTACTTC. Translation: CASSTATSNEQYF.

CDR3 bases: TGTGCCAGCAGCTTAGTACCTGGACTAGCAGATCAAGAGACCCAGTACTTC. Its protein is CASSLVPGLADQETQYF. The chain carries TRBV7-6 and TRBJ2-5; 8 bases agree with TRBD2. V lost 1 base, J lost 2 bases, and 9 bases stayed unmatched. There are 17 residues in the CDR3. CDR1 SGHVS and CDR2 FNYEAQ come from the germline V gene.

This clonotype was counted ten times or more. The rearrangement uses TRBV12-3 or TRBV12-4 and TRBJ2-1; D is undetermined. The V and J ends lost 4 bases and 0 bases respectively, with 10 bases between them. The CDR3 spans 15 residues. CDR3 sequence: CASSYLIRSYNEQFF. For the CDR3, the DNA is TGTGCCAGCAGTTACCTTATTCGCTCCTACAATGAGCAGTTCTTC.

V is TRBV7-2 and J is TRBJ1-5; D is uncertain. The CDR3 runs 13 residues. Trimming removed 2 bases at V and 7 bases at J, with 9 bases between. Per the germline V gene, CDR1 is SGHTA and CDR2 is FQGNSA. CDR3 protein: CASSLSMAQPQHF. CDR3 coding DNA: TGTGCCAGCAGCTTATCAATGGCCCAGCCCCAGCATTTT. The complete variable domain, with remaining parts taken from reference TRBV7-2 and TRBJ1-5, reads GAGVSQSPSNKVTEKGKDVELRCDPISGHTALYWYRQSLGQGLEFLIYFQGNSAPDKSGLPSDRFSAERTGGSVSTLTIQRTQQEDSAVYLCASSLSMAQPQHFGDGTRLSIL.

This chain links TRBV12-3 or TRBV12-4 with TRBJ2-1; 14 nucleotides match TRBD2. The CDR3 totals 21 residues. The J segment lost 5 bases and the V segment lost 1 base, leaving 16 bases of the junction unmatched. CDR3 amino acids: CASSLDWGRRLAGGPHNEQFF. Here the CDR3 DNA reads TGTGCCAGCAGTTTAGATTGGGGCAGACGACTAGCGGGAGGGCCTCACAATGAGCAGTTCTTC.

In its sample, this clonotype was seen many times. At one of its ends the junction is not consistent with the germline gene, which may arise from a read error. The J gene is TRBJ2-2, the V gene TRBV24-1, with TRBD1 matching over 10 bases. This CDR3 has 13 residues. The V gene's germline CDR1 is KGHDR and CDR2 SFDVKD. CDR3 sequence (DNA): TGTGCCGCCAGGGACAGGGGCACCGGGGAGCTGTTTTTT. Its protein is CAARDRGTGELFF.

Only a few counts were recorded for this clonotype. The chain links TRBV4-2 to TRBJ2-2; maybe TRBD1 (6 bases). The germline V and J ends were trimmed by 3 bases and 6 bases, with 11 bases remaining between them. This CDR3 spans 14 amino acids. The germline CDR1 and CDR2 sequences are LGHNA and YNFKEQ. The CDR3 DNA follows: TGTGCCAGCAGCCATCGCAGGGGCCCCGGGGAGCTGTTTTTT. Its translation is CASSHRRGPGELFF.

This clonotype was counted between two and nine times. As DNA, the CDR3 is TGCGCCAGCAGCTTAAAAACCCGGGGGCTTGAGCAGTTCTTC. Translated, it gives CASSLKTRGLEQFF. V usage is TRBV5-1 and J usage is TRBJ2-1; D tentatively fits TRBD1 or TRBD2 (6 bases each). V lost 2 bases to trimming and J lost 9 bases, with 15 bases between them. The CDR3 runs 14 residues. Per the germline V gene, CDR1 is SGHRS and CDR2 is YFSETQ.

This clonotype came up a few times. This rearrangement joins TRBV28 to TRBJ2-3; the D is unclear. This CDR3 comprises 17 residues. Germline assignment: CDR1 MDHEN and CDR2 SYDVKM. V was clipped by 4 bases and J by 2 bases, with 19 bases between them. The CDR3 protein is CASSSSHYRPFTDTQYF. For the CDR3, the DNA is TGTGCCAGCAGTTCCTCCCACTACCGCCCTTTCACAGATACGCAGTATTTT.

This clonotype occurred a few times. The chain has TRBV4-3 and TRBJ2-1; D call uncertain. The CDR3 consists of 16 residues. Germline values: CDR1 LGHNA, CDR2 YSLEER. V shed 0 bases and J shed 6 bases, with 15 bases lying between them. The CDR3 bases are TGCGCCAGCAGCCAAGATCCGAACAGTTTCATCAATGAGCAGTTCTTC. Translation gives CASSQDPNSFINEQFF.

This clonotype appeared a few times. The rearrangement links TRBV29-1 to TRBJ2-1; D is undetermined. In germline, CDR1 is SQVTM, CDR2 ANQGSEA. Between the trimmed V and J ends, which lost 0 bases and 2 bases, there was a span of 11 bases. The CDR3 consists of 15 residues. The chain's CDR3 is CSVEDGPLPYNEQFF. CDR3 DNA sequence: TGCAGCGTTGAAGATGGGCCACTTCCCTACAATGAGCAGTTCTTC.

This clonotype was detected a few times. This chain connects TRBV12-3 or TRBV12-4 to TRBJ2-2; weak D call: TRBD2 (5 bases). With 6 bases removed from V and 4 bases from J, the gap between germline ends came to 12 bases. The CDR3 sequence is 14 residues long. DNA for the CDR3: TGTGCCAGCAGGGGGAGCAAGGGCACCGGGGAGCTGTTTTTT. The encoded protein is CASRGSKGTGELFF.

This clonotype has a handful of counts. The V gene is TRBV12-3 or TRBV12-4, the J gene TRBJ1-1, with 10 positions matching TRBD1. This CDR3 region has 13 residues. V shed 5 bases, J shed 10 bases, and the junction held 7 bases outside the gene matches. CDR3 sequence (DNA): TGTGCCAGCAGTGCCGACAGGGGGCAAGGAGCTTTCTTT. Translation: CASSADRGQGAFF.

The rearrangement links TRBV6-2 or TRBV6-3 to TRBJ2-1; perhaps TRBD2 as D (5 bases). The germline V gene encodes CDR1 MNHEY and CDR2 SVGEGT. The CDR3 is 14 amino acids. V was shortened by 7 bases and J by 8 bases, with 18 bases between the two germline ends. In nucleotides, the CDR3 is TGTGCCAGCACCTTGCTAGCATCCCTCGATGAGCAGTTCTTC. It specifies CASTLLASLDEQFF.

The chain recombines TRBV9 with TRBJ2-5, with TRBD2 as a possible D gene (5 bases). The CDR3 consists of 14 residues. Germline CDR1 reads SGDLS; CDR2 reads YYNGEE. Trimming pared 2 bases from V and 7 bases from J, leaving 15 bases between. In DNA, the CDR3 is TGTGCCAGCAGCGTCTCGGGAATTGGAGCGACCCAGTACTTC. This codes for CASSVSGIGATQYF.